This record looks at one TCR beta chain sequence and its context. This specimen belongs to a study of Ad26.COV2.S vaccination and SARS-CoV-2 variants. The assay was immunoSEQ multiplex PCR, and TCRdb's table has in-frame clones only and misses some. The sample has around 450,000 clones, 75% to 95% seen once. CDR3 length equals 19 residues. In germline, CDR1 is MNHEY, CDR2 SMNVEV (reference sequence). Unmatched junction bases numbered 11, after V lost 0 bases and J lost 0 bases. Treatment here: some 20 received Ad26.COV2.S at low or high dose, single or two shots; 5 received placebo; per-sample allocation not given. Each sample was drawn 63 days after the first injection (of vaccine or placebo).

The chain joins TRBV27 to TRBJ2-1, with 7 bases lining up with TRBD1. This specimen consisted of peripheral blood, obtained in a trial of Ad26.COV2.S vaccine versus placebo. The clonotype was recovered from a person between 18 and 65 years old who received the Ad26.COV2.S COVID-19 vaccine or a placebo. This chain's CDR3 is CASSLSPGQSRSSYNEQFF. Here the CDR3 DNA reads TGTGCCAGCAGTTTATCCCCGGGACAGTCCAGGAGCTCCTACAATGAGCAGTTCTTC.